Listed below are T cell receptor beta chains from one sample, sequenced in a study of beta chain features in type 1 diabetes. The protocol was immunoSEQ multiplex PCR, while the TCRdb copy is restricted to in-frame clones and leaves out a portion. This table holds a few hundred thousand clones, about 23% found once. The sequenced sample was naive CD4+ T cells from blood. These TCRs come from a woman aged 25 to 45 with type 1 diabetes. CDR3s include the opening cysteine and the closing phenylalanine or tryptophan. Each record gives: D gene, CDR3 length, V gene, clone size, J gene, CDR3 DNA, CDR3 protein. A D gene is named only where the DNA matches it firmly. Not all rows give a size; the values are once, few, many and, for expanded clones, a class.

d_call: TRBD2; cdr3_length: 16; v_call: TRBV5-6; clone_size: few; j_call: TRBJ2-4; cdr3_nt: TGTGCCAGCAGCAAACTAGCGAACTTAGCCAAAAACATTCAGTACTTC; cdr3_aa: CASSKLANLAKNIQYF
d_call: TRBD2; cdr3_length: 15; v_call: TRBV19; clone_size: NA; j_call: TRBJ2-3; cdr3_nt: TGTGCCAGTAGTAGGCGGGAGGGCCTTCGAGATACGCAGTATTTT; cdr3_aa: CASSRREGLRDTQYF
d_call: NA; cdr3_length: 14; v_call: TRBV5-4; clone_size: NA; j_call: TRBJ2-5; cdr3_nt: TGTGCCAGCAGCTTGGGTGAACTCCAAGAGACCCAGTACTTC; cdr3_aa: CASSLGELQETQYF
d_call: NA; cdr3_length: 14; v_call: TRBV29-1; clone_size: NA; j_call: TRBJ2-6; cdr3_nt: TGCAGCGTTGAAGATAGCTCCGGGGCCAACGTCCTGACTTTC; cdr3_aa: CSVEDSSGANVLTF
d_call: TRBD2; cdr3_length: 15; v_call: TRBV5-8; clone_size: few; j_call: TRBJ2-7; cdr3_nt: TGTGCCAGCAGACATCGACTAGCGGGAGGGTACGAGCAGTACTTC; cdr3_aa: CASRHRLAGGYEQYF
d_call: NA; cdr3_length: 17; v_call: TRBV9; clone_size: few; j_call: TRBJ2-1; cdr3_nt: TGTGCAATGAGTGGACCAAGAGGGAGAGGCTCCTACAATGAGCAGTTCTTC; cdr3_aa: CAMSGPRGRGSYNEQFF
d_call: TRBD2; cdr3_length: 19; v_call: TRBV5-1; clone_size: NA; j_call: TRBJ2-3; cdr3_nt: TGCGCCAGCAGCCGCTCTGGACTAGCGGGAGGCCCTAGCACAGATACGCAGTATTTT; cdr3_aa: CASSRSGLAGGPSTDTQYF
d_call: TRBD1; cdr3_length: 13; v_call: TRBV29-1; clone_size: few; j_call: TRBJ2-7; cdr3_nt: TGCAGCTTCACCGGGACAGGGATGTACGAGCAGTACTTC; cdr3_aa: CSFTGTGMYEQYF
d_call: NA; cdr3_length: 12; v_call: TRBV5-1; clone_size: once; j_call: TRBJ1-2; cdr3_nt: TGCGCCAGCAGCTTGGACACCTATGGCTACACCTTC; cdr3_aa: CASSLDTYGYTF
d_call: TRBD2; cdr3_length: 14; v_call: TRBV6-1; clone_size: few; j_call: TRBJ2-7; cdr3_nt: TGTGCCAGCAGATTAGCGGGTGGGTCCTACGAGCAGTACTTC; cdr3_aa: CASRLAGGSYEQYF
d_call: NA; cdr3_length: 12; v_call: TRBV18; clone_size: NA; j_call: TRBJ1-1; cdr3_nt: TGTGCCAGCTCGGACCTTGGAGGTGAAGCTTTCTTT; cdr3_aa: CASSDLGGEAFF
d_call: TRBD2; cdr3_length: 16; v_call: TRBV18; clone_size: few; j_call: TRBJ2-3; cdr3_nt: TGTGCCAGCTCACCACGTAGCGGGAGTGAATCAGATACGCAGTATTTT; cdr3_aa: CASSPRSGSESDTQYF
d_call: NA; cdr3_length: 13; v_call: TRBV30; clone_size: NA; j_call: TRBJ1-5; cdr3_nt: TGCGCCTGGAGTGTGGAGGGGAATCAGCCCCAGCATTTT; cdr3_aa: CAWSVEGNQPQHF
d_call: NA; cdr3_length: 16; v_call: TRBV7-2; clone_size: NA; j_call: TRBJ2-6; cdr3_nt: TGTGCCAGCAGCTCGTGGACAAGGGCTGGGGCCAACGTCCTGACTTTC; cdr3_aa: CASSSWTRAGANVLTF
d_call: NA; cdr3_length: 15; v_call: TRBV2; clone_size: NA; j_call: TRBJ2-4; cdr3_nt: TGTGCCAGCAGACTAGGCCGCCTTACCAAAAACATTCAGTACTTC; cdr3_aa: CASRLGRLTKNIQYF
d_call: TRBD2; cdr3_length: 16; v_call: TRBV7-2; clone_size: NA; j_call: TRBJ2-7; cdr3_nt: TGTGCCAGCAGCTCCACCAGGGTAGCGGGAACCTACGAGCAGTACTTC; cdr3_aa: CASSSTRVAGTYEQYF
d_call: TRBD1; cdr3_length: 13; v_call: TRBV29-1; clone_size: NA; j_call: TRBJ2-7; cdr3_nt: TGCAGCGTCCAGGGGGGACAGGACTACGAGCAGTACTTC; cdr3_aa: CSVQGGQDYEQYF
d_call: TRBD1; cdr3_length: 15; v_call: TRBV19; clone_size: NA; j_call: TRBJ2-5; cdr3_nt: TGTGCCAGTAGAGACTACCGGGACAGACAAGAGACCCAGTACTTC; cdr3_aa: CASRDYRDRQETQYF
d_call: NA; cdr3_length: 13; v_call: TRBV15; clone_size: few; j_call: TRBJ2-1; cdr3_nt: TGTGCCACCAGCAGAGATAACCAGGATGAGCAGTTCTTC; cdr3_aa: CATSRDNQDEQFF
d_call: NA; cdr3_length: 14; v_call: TRBV7-9; clone_size: NA; j_call: TRBJ1-2; cdr3_nt: TGTGCCAGCAGCGGGGCTGAGACTAACTATGGCTACACCTTC; cdr3_aa: CASSGAETNYGYTF
d_call: NA; cdr3_length: 16; v_call: TRBV5-1; clone_size: few; j_call: TRBJ2-1; cdr3_nt: TGCGCCAGCAGCCCCTCAGTCAGCGGAGTCTACAATGAGCAGTTCTTC; cdr3_aa: CASSPSVSGVYNEQFF
d_call: NA; cdr3_length: 15; v_call: TRBV13; clone_size: NA; j_call: TRBJ2-6; cdr3_nt: TGTGCCAGCAGCCATTGGCTCCCTGGGGCCAACGTCCTGACTTTC; cdr3_aa: CASSHWLPGANVLTF
d_call: NA; cdr3_length: 14; v_call: TRBV29-1; clone_size: NA; j_call: TRBJ1-1; cdr3_nt: TGCAGCGTTGAAATGGCGAGGGGAGGCACTGAAGCTTTCTTT; cdr3_aa: CSVEMARGGTEAFF
d_call: NA; cdr3_length: 15; v_call: TRBV5-8; clone_size: NA; j_call: TRBJ2-5; cdr3_nt: TGTGCCAGCAGCCACAGGGTGCTCAGCCAAGAGACCCAGTACTTC; cdr3_aa: CASSHRVLSQETQYF
d_call: NA; cdr3_length: 14; v_call: TRBV9; clone_size: NA; j_call: TRBJ2-1; cdr3_nt: TGTGCCAGCAGCGTAGGGCTAGAAAACAATGAGCAGTTCTTC; cdr3_aa: CASSVGLENNEQFF
d_call: TRBD2; cdr3_length: 15; v_call: TRBV4-2; clone_size: few; j_call: TRBJ2-1; cdr3_nt: TGTGCCAGCAGCCAAGGGACTAGCGGTTACAATGAGCAGTTCTTC; cdr3_aa: CASSQGTSGYNEQFF
d_call: TRBD2; cdr3_length: 12; v_call: TRBV11-3; clone_size: NA; j_call: TRBJ2-7; cdr3_nt: TGTGCCAGCAGCTGGGGACTAGATCAGCAGTACTTC; cdr3_aa: CASSWGLDQQYF
d_call: TRBD2; cdr3_length: 15; v_call: TRBV30; clone_size: NA; j_call: TRBJ2-1; cdr3_nt: TGTGCCTGGACCGGACTAGCGGGAGGACCCAATGAGCAGTTCTTC; cdr3_aa: CAWTGLAGGPNEQFF
d_call: TRBD2; cdr3_length: 15; v_call: TRBV10-3; clone_size: NA; j_call: TRBJ2-3; cdr3_nt: TGTGCCATCGCGCTTTCGAGCGGGAGGGGGGATACGCAGTATTTT; cdr3_aa: CAIALSSGRGDTQYF
d_call: TRBD1; cdr3_length: 12; v_call: TRBV28; clone_size: few; j_call: TRBJ2-7; cdr3_nt: TGTGCCAGCAGGACACAGGGGAACGAGCAGTACTTC; cdr3_aa: CASRTQGNEQYF
d_call: NA; cdr3_length: 13; v_call: TRBV29-1; clone_size: few; j_call: TRBJ2-5; cdr3_nt: TGCAGCGCCGCCTCTCCGGAGCAAGAGACCCAGTACTTC; cdr3_aa: CSAASPEQETQYF
d_call: TRBD1; cdr3_length: 15; v_call: TRBV15; clone_size: few; j_call: TRBJ1-5; cdr3_nt: TGTGCCACCAGCAGAGATCGGGACAGTCTTCAGCCCCAGCATTTT; cdr3_aa: CATSRDRDSLQPQHF
d_call: NA; cdr3_length: 15; v_call: TRBV7-3; clone_size: NA; j_call: TRBJ1-1; cdr3_nt: TGTGCCAGCAGCCCAACAGCTATAATGAACACTGAAGCTTTCTTT; cdr3_aa: CASSPTAIMNTEAFF
d_call: NA; cdr3_length: 13; v_call: TRBV19; clone_size: NA; j_call: TRBJ2-1; cdr3_nt: TGTGCCAGTAGTATTAGGGGCGAGGATGAGCAGTTCTTC; cdr3_aa: CASSIRGEDEQFF
d_call: NA; cdr3_length: 14; v_call: TRBV11-3; clone_size: few; j_call: TRBJ1-1; cdr3_nt: TGTGCCAGCAGCATAGGACAGAGCTCCACTGAAGCTTTCTTT; cdr3_aa: CASSIGQSSTEAFF
d_call: NA; cdr3_length: 15; v_call: TRBV9; clone_size: few; j_call: TRBJ2-6; cdr3_nt: TGTGCCAGCAGCGTAGGGGCCTCTGGGGCCAACGTCCTGACTTTC; cdr3_aa: CASSVGASGANVLTF
d_call: NA; cdr3_length: 18; v_call: TRBV29-1; clone_size: few; j_call: TRBJ2-1; cdr3_nt: TGCAGCGTTGACCGAACGAAACCGGGACACATATTCTACAATGAGCAGTTCTTC; cdr3_aa: CSVDRTKPGHIFYNEQFF
d_call: TRBD2; cdr3_length: 13; v_call: TRBV18; clone_size: NA; j_call: TRBJ2-5; cdr3_nt: TGTGCCAGCTCAGAAGGGAGGGAAGAGACCCAGTACTTC; cdr3_aa: CASSEGREETQYF
d_call: NA; cdr3_length: 16; v_call: TRBV9; clone_size: few; j_call: TRBJ2-1; cdr3_nt: TGTGCCAGCAGCGTAGATCCCGGGAGCGCGAACAATGAGCAGTTCTTC; cdr3_aa: CASSVDPGSANNEQFF
d_call: TRBD2; cdr3_length: 12; v_call: TRBV28; clone_size: NA; j_call: TRBJ2-7; cdr3_nt: TGTGCCAGCCTTAGCGGGGGGTACGAGCAGTACTTC; cdr3_aa: CASLSGGYEQYF
d_call: NA; cdr3_length: 16; v_call: TRBV27; clone_size: few; j_call: TRBJ2-5; cdr3_nt: TGTGCCAGCAGTCCCCAGGATGGGGCGACCCAAGAGACCCAGTACTTC; cdr3_aa: CASSPQDGATQETQYF
d_call: TRBD1; cdr3_length: 13; v_call: TRBV7-9; clone_size: NA; j_call: TRBJ1-2; cdr3_nt: TGTGCCAGCAGCCGAGACAGGGGCGAAGGCTACACCTTC; cdr3_aa: CASSRDRGEGYTF
d_call: TRBD2; cdr3_length: 13; v_call: TRBV11-3; clone_size: few; j_call: TRBJ2-1; cdr3_nt: TGTGCCATCTCTAGCGGGAGGGCCTATGAGCAGTTCTTC; cdr3_aa: CAISSGRAYEQFF
d_call: NA; cdr3_length: 12; v_call: TRBV2; clone_size: few; j_call: TRBJ2-7; cdr3_nt: TGTGCCAGCAGGGACAGAGCCTACGAGCAGTACTTC; cdr3_aa: CASRDRAYEQYF
d_call: NA; cdr3_length: 13; v_call: TRBV18; clone_size: NA; j_call: TRBJ2-7; cdr3_nt: TGTGCCAGCTCACCGTCAGAACCGGGGGAGCAGTACTTC; cdr3_aa: CASSPSEPGEQYF
d_call: TRBD1; cdr3_length: 18; v_call: TRBV4-1; clone_size: few; j_call: TRBJ2-7; cdr3_nt: TGCGCCAGCAGCCAAGTTGCGGACAGGGGGCGCCCCCCACTAGAGCAGTACTTC; cdr3_aa: CASSQVADRGRPPLEQYF
d_call: NA; cdr3_length: 14; v_call: TRBV29-1; clone_size: few; j_call: TRBJ1-1; cdr3_nt: TGCAGCGCACCGACAGGAGGCTACAACACTGAAGCTTTCTTT; cdr3_aa: CSAPTGGYNTEAFF
d_call: TRBD1; cdr3_length: 15; v_call: TRBV18; clone_size: NA; j_call: TRBJ2-3; cdr3_nt: TGTGCCAGCTCACCACTTGGACAGGACTCAGATACGCAGTATTTT; cdr3_aa: CASSPLGQDSDTQYF
d_call: TRBD1; cdr3_length: 11; v_call: TRBV20-1; clone_size: NA; j_call: TRBJ1-5; cdr3_nt: TGCAGTGCAGGACAGGGGATGCCCCAGCATTTT; cdr3_aa: CSAGQGMPQHF
d_call: NA; cdr3_length: 13; v_call: TRBV15; clone_size: NA; j_call: TRBJ2-3; cdr3_nt: TGTGCCACCAGCTCCCGGGGGACAGATACGCAGTATTTT; cdr3_aa: CATSSRGTDTQYF